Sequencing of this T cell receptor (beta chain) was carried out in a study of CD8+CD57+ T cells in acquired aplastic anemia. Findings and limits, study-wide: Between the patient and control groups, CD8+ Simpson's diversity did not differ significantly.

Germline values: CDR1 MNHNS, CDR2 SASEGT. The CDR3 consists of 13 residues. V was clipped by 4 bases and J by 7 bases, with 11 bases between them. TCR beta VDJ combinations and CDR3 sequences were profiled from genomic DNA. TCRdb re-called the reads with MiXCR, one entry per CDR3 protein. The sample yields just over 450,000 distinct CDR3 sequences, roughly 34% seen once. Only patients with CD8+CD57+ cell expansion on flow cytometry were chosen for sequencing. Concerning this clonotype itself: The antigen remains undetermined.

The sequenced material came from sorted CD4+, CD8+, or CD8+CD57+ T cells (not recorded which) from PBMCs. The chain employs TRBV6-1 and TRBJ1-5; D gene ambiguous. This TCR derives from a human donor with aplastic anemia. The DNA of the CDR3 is TGTGCCAGCAGTGGTTCTGGCGACCAGCCCCAGCATTTT. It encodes CASSGSGDQPQHF.